A selection of T cell receptor beta chains follows, all from one sample in a study of T cell changes during pregnancy in multiple sclerosis. Sequenced by immunoSEQ multiplex PCR; TCRdb stores in-frame clones only, minus some. The table has tens of thousands of clones, around 94% seen once; the top ten hold 0.84%. This specimen was peripheral blood, taken in the third trimester of pregnancy. The receptors originated from a female donor with multiple sclerosis, enrolled in a pregnancy study. The CDR3 runs from the conserved cysteine through the conserved F or W. A D gene is named only where the DNA matches it firmly. A row's size may be missing; if present it is once, few, many or a size class.

CDR3nt,CDR3aa,j_gene,abundance,d_gene,v_gene
TGTGCCAGCTCACCGGGGCGCATGAACACTGAAGCTTTCTTT,CASSPGRMNTEAFF,TRBJ1-1,-,-,TRBV18
TGTGCCTGGAGGGGAAGGGGGGGCTTAGGAGGTAATGAAGCTTTCTTT,CAWRGRGGLGGNEAFF,TRBJ1-1,-,-,TRBV30
TGTGCCAGCCACCGACTAGCAAACGAGCAGTACTTC,CASHRLANEQYF,TRBJ2-7,-,TRBD2,TRBV2
TGCGCCAGCAATAGGGGACACGAGCAGTTCTTC,CASNRGHEQFF,TRBJ2-1,-,-,TRBV10-2
TGTGCCAGCAGCTCCGGACTAACGTACACAGATACGCAGTATTTT,CASSSGLTYTDTQYF,TRBJ2-3,-,-,TRBV7-9
TGTGCCAGCAGTGACGCGGGGGCTAGCTCCTACAATGAGCAGTTCTTC,CASSDAGASSYNEQFF,TRBJ2-1,-,-,TRBV25-1
TGTGCCTGCGGCAGCGCCTATGGCTACACCTTC,CACGSAYGYTF,TRBJ1-2,-,-,TRBV30
TGTGCCAGCAGAAGACAAAGGGGGAATAGCAATCAGCCCCAGCATTTT,CASRRQRGNSNQPQHF,TRBJ1-5,many,-,TRBV27
TGTGCCAGCAGCTTGGGAACTAGCTCCTACGAGCAGTACTTC,CASSLGTSSYEQYF,TRBJ2-7,-,-,TRBV5-6
TGTGCCTGGAGCGCCCCGGGACTCCACACCGGGGAGCTGTTTTTT,CAWSAPGLHTGELFF,TRBJ2-2,-,-,TRBV30
TGTGCCAGCAGCCTCCGAGATACGCAGTATTTT,CASSLRDTQYF,TRBJ2-3,-,-,TRBV7-9
TGTGCCAGCAGTTACCCCAGGGGCCCCCAACTAGCGGGGTACAATGAGCAGTTCTTC,CASSYPRGPQLAGYNEQFF,TRBJ2-1,once,TRBD2,TRBV28
TGCGCCAGCAGTAAGCCAGCGAACGGGGAGCTGTTTTTT,CASSKPANGELFF,TRBJ2-2,-,-,TRBV10-2
TGTGCCAGCCGGGACACCTACTACGAGCAGTACTTC,CASRDTYYEQYF,TRBJ2-7,-,-,TRBV28
TGTGCCAGCAGCTTAGGAGACAGGGGGAAGGAGACCCAGTACTTC,CASSLGDRGKETQYF,TRBJ2-5,-,TRBD1,TRBV11-2
TGTGCCTGGAGTGGACTCGGGACACCGGATGGCTACACCTTC,CAWSGLGTPDGYTF,TRBJ1-2,-,-,TRBV30
TGTGCCAGCAGTTCTCCCTCGGGAGTTGAGCAGTTCTTC,CASSSPSGVEQFF,TRBJ2-1,once,-,TRBV27
TGTGCCAGCAGCCCTGGGGGGGATAGCTACGAGCAGTACTTC,CASSPGGDSYEQYF,TRBJ2-7,-,-,TRBV21-1
TGCGCCAGCAGCTTGGTTGGGACAGAAGAGACCCAGTACTTC,CASSLVGTEETQYF,TRBJ2-5,-,TRBD1,TRBV5-1
TGCGCCAGCAGCCGATCGGACAGTAACACTGAAGCTTTCTTT,CASSRSDSNTEAFF,TRBJ1-1,-,-,TRBV4-3
TGTGCCAGCAGCCCAAGGACAGGGAACTCCTACGAGCAGTACTTC,CASSPRTGNSYEQYF,TRBJ2-7,-,TRBD1,TRBV11-1
TGTGCCAGCAGCGGAACAATCCGGGACAGGGGTTCCTACGAGCAGTACTTC,CASSGTIRDRGSYEQYF,TRBJ2-7,once,TRBD1,TRBV13
TGTGCCAGCAGCCAGACCGACAGGGGGAACGAAAAACTGTTTTTT,CASSQTDRGNEKLFF,TRBJ1-4,-,TRBD1,TRBV5-6